This T cell receptor (beta chain) was recovered during a study of circulating CD8 cells and anti-PD-1 response in melanoma. Overall study: Treatment was intravenous nivolumab at 3 mg/kg every 2 weeks.

Regarding the study as a whole: Diversity ranked highest in DNEG and lowest in TIGIT subsets.

The QIAseq Immune Repertoire TCR panel built the libraries from about 16 ng of total RNA. In TCRdb, the reads were re-called with MiXCR into one record per CDR3 protein. Of some 700 distinct CDR3 sequences listed, 5.5% to 7% are singletons. Four subsets defined by PD-1 and/or TIGIT were sorted from live CD3+CD8+TCRalphabeta+ cells. With 5 bases clipped from V and 3 bases from J, the junction kept 7 bases outside the gene matches. The V gene's germline CDR1 is LNHDA and CDR2 SQIVND (reference sequence). The CDR3 covers 16 residues. This clonotype is labeled large. Its antigen is currently unknown. The chain links TRBV19 to TRBJ2-1; TRBD2 aligns across 10 bases. The clonotype comes from a human donor with melanoma. The sequencing here drew on CD8+ T cells from PBMCs, taken at baseline or after one month of anti-PD-1 therapy (not recorded which). This CDR3 reads CASSSGLAEYYNEQFF. As DNA, the CDR3 is TGTGCCAGTAGTTCTGGACTAGCGGAATACTACAATGAGCAGTTCTTC.